Below, 17 T cell receptor beta chains from the same sample are listed, as sequenced in a study of shared clonotypes between healthy human individuals. Sequencing was performed with immunoSEQ multiplex PCR; in TCRdb, only in-frame clones are kept and a portion is missing. The data hold hundreds of thousands of clones, with 97% observed a single time. What was sequenced was naive CD4+ T cells sorted from blood. Subset noted: CD45RA+ positively selected. The receptors originated from a woman in her twenties or thirties in good health.

The chain is built from TRBV28 and TRBJ2-7; TRBD2 agrees at 12 bases. Per germline, CDR1 MDHEN and CDR2 SYDVKM. The CDR3 sequence is 17 residues long. V lost 6 bases, J lost 0 bases, and 9 bases stayed unmatched. CDR3 sequence (DNA): TGTGCCAGCAGCCTAACCCCGGGACTAGCGGGCTCCTACGAGCAGTACTTC. Translated, it gives CASSLTPGLAGSYEQYF.

The chain is built from TRBV27 and TRBJ1-6, with a weak D call TRBD1 (5 bases). The V and J ends lost 4 bases and 6 bases respectively, with 7 bases between them. CDR1 MNHEY and CDR2 SMNVEV come from the germline V gene (reference sequence). The CDR3 is 13 amino acids. The CDR3 DNA is TGTGCCAGCAGTTGGGACGGTAATTCACCCCTCCACTTT. Translation gives CASSWDGNSPLHF.

This CDR3 is CASGMTGLLGNTIYF. In DNA form, the CDR3 reads TGTGCCAGTGGAATGACCGGTTTATTAGGAAACACCATATATTTT. V gene TRBV19 combines with J gene TRBJ1-3; D not certain. Germline CDR1 LNHDA, CDR2 SQIVND (reference sequence). V was cut by 8 bases and J by 4 bases, with 18 bases left in between. The CDR3 covers 15 residues.

The chain joins TRBV6-5 to TRBJ1-1; no clear D. V was clipped by 4 bases and J by 1 base, with 16 bases between them. The CDR3 consists of 16 residues. In germline, CDR1 is MNHEY, CDR2 SVGAGI. CDR3 DNA sequence: TGTGCCAGCAGTTCGGGATCAAACTTTTGGAACACTGAAGCTTTCTTT. This gives the protein CASSSGSNFWNTEAFF.

J is TRBJ2-5 and V is TRBV28, with 10 bases that match TRBD1. Germline CDR1 is MDHEN and CDR2 is SYDVKM. This CDR3 contains 14 residues. Trimming took 8 bases from V and 6 from J; bases not matched to a gene: 9. The CDR3 DNA follows: TGTGCCAGCGGAAGACAGGGGGCGCCGAAGACCCAGTACTTC. Translation gives CASGRQGAPKTQYF. Supplemented by reference TRBV28 and TRBJ2-5, the full variable domain reads DVKVTQSSRYLVKRTGEKVFLECVQDMDHENMFWYRQDPGLGLRLIYFSYDVKMKEKGDIPEGYSVSREKKERFSLILESASTNQTSMYLCASGRQGAPKTQYFGPGTRLLVL.

The chain links TRBV10-1 to TRBJ2-3, with D perhaps being TRBD1 or TRBD2 (5 bases each). This CDR3 region has 14 residues. Trimming pared 9 bases from V and 8 bases from J, leaving 21 bases between. Germline CDR1 reads WNHNN; CDR2 reads SYGVQD (reference sequence). As DNA, the CDR3 is TGCGCCAGTTCCCAGGGACCGGTTTTTGGTACGCAGTATTTT. Protein product: CASSQGPVFGTQYF.

This chain links TRBV27 with TRBJ2-2; 9 bases fit TRBD1. Germline CDR1 MNHEY, CDR2 SMNVEV (reference sequence). J gave up 2 bases and V 5 bases, and 6 bases lay outside the gene matches. The CDR3 contains 16 residues. In DNA, the CDR3 is TGTGCCAGCAGTCGTACAGGGGGCGGCAACACCGGGGAGCTGTTTTTT. Translation: CASSRTGGGNTGELFF.

V gene TRBV5-6 combines with J gene TRBJ2-7; 13 nucleotides align to TRBD2. Germline CDR1 SGHDT, CDR2 YYEEEE. This CDR3 is built from 15 residues. Germline trimming cut 2 bases from V and 5 bases from J; bases unmatched to any gene: 4. The CDR3: CASSFGLAGVHEQYF. CDR3 DNA: TGTGCCAGCAGCTTTGGACTAGCGGGAGTTCACGAGCAGTACTTC.

V usage is TRBV2 and J usage is TRBJ2-7; the D gene is possibly TRBD1 (6 bases). The CDR3 covers 12 residues. The V and J ends lost 8 bases and 3 bases respectively, with 11 bases between them. The germline gives CDR1 SNHLY, CDR2 FYNNEI. The CDR3 DNA follows: TGTGCCAGCGAACAGGGAATCTACGAGCAGTACTTC. It specifies CASEQGIYEQYF.

The chain uses TRBV6-5 and TRBJ2-7; TRBD2 matches at 8 bases. Germline V CDR1 and CDR2: MNHEY, SVGAGI. J was trimmed by 0 bases and V by 2 bases; bases with no gene match: 3. The CDR3 contains 15 residues. The CDR3 sequence is CASSYAGTSSYEQYF. CDR3 DNA: TGTGCCAGCAGTTACGCTGGGACTAGCTCCTACGAGCAGTACTTC.

The chain uses TRBV4-1 and TRBJ2-1, with 9 bases that match TRBD2. The trim removed 0 bases at V and 9 bases at J, leaving 15 bases unmatched. From germline, CDR1 is MGHRA and CDR2 YSYEKL. The CDR3 consists of 18 residues. This CDR3 is CASSQDRPTGLAVGEQFF. DNA for the CDR3: TGCGCCAGCAGCCAAGACCGACCTACGGGACTAGCCGTGGGTGAGCAGTTCTTC.

V is TRBV14 and J is TRBJ2-1; 12 nucleotides line up with TRBD2. V dropped 1 base and J dropped 6; count of bases not matched to a gene: 4. This CDR3 is built from 16 residues. In germline, CDR1 is SGHDN, CDR2 FVKESK. Here the CDR3 reads CASSQGGLAGPNEQFF. The CDR3 region has the DNA TGTGCCAGCAGCCAAGGGGGACTAGCGGGTCCCAATGAGCAGTTCTTC.

This clone was counted once. J is TRBJ2-5 and V is TRBV7-9, with 7 nucleotides matching TRBD2. This CDR3 region has 16 residues. V shed 1 base, J shed 4 bases, and the junction held 9 bases outside the gene matches. Germline loops: CDR1 SEHNR, CDR2 FQNEAQ (reference sequence). The CDR3 bases are TGTGCCAGCAGCTTAGGGTTACGGGGGGAAGGAGAGACCCAGTACTTC. This encodes CASSLGLRGEGETQYF.

The V gene is TRBV19, the J gene TRBJ1-2; D is undetermined. V lost 3 bases, J lost 4 bases, and 6 bases lay in between. The CDR3 runs 12 residues. In germline, CDR1 is LNHDA, CDR2 SQIVND (reference sequence). DNA for the CDR3: TGTGCCAGTAGTATGAACCCCTATGGCTACACCTTC. This gives the protein CASSMNPYGYTF. Drawing the rest from reference TRBV19 and TRBJ1-2, the complete variable domain is DGGITQSPKYLFRKEGQNVTLSCEQNLNHDAMYWYRQDPGQGLRLIYYSQIVNDFQKGDIAEGYSVSREKKESFPLTVTSAQKNPTAFYLCASSMNPYGYTFGSGTRLTVV.

The V gene is TRBV6-6, the J gene TRBJ2-7; 7 nucleotides match TRBD1. Germline V gene data show CDR1 as MNHNY and CDR2 as SVGAGI (reference sequence). Trimming took 4 bases from V and 6 from J; bases not matched to a gene: 12. The CDR3 runs to 15 residues. The CDR3 nucleotides are TGTGCCAGCAGTTCCGACAGGGAAGTCAGTCGCGAGCAGTACTTC. Translated: CASSSDREVSREQYF.

J is TRBJ2-7 and V is TRBV28; D is undetermined. Germline V gene data show CDR1 as MDHEN and CDR2 as SYDVKM. The CDR3 runs to 20 residues. The V end was cut by 3 bases, the J end by 6 bases, with 33 bases between. The CDR3: CASSFVGRGYASRPGREQYF. CDR3 nucleotides: TGTGCCAGCAGTTTTGTCGGGCGCGGTTACGCTTCCCGACCTGGGCGCGAGCAGTACTTC.

The chain has TRBV5-1 and TRBJ1-3; 11 bases are shared with TRBD1. Germline V gives CDR1 SGHRS, CDR2 YFSETQ. The CDR3 has 16 residues. The V gene end was trimmed by 0 bases and the J gene end by 4 bases; junction bases not matched to a gene: 3. The CDR3 sequence: CASSLDGQGAGNTIYF. CDR3 sequence (DNA): TGCGCCAGCAGCTTGGATGGACAGGGGGCAGGAAACACCATATATTTT.